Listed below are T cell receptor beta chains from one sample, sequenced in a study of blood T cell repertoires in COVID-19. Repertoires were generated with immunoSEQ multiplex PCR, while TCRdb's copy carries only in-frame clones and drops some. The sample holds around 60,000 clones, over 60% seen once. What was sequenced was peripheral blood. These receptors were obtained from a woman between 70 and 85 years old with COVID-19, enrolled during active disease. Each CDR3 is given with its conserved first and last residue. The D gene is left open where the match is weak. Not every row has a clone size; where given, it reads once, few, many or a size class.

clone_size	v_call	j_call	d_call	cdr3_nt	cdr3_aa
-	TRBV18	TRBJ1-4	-	TGTGCCAGCTCACCCCGTGGGGTTCAGGGTGAAAAACTGTTTTTT	CASSPRGVQGEKLFF
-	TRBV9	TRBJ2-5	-	TGTGCCAGCAGCCCCTCGACTCCGAAGGAGACCCAGTACTTC	CASSPSTPKETQYF
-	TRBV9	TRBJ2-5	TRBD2	TGTGCCAGCAGCGCCCCCATGGGGGGAGGGGAGACCCAGTACTTC	CASSAPMGGGETQYF
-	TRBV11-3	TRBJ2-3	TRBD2	TGTGCCAGCAGCTTAAAACTAGCGGGAGGGAGCCCAGATACGCAGTATTTT	CASSLKLAGGSPDTQYF
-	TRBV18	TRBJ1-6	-	TGTGCCAGCTCACCCCTACCCGGGACAACTAATTCACCCCTCCACTTT	CASSPLPGTTNSPLHF
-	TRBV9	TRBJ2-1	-	TGTGCCAGCAGCGTAGAGGACTACCCCCCCTACAATGAGCAGTTCTTC	CASSVEDYPPYNEQFF
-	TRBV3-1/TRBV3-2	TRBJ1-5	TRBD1	TGTGCCAGCAGCCGACAGGGCGCTCAGCCCCAGCATTTT	CASSRQGAQPQHF
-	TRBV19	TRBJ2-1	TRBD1	TGTGCCAGTAGTAACGGACAGGGCGTTGAGCAGTTCTTC	CASSNGQGVEQFF
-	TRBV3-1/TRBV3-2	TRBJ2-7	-	TGTGCCAGCAGCCGCGACCGGGGGGCGCAGCAGTACTTC	CASSRDRGAQQYF
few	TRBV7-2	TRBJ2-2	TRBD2	TGTGCCAGCAGCTTAGGTCTAGCGGGGGGGTACACCGGGGAGCTGTTTTTT	CASSLGLAGGYTGELFF
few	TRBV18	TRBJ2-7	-	TGTGCCAGCTCCCCCAGGGCCGAGGAAGGGCAGTACTTC	CASSPRAEEGQYF
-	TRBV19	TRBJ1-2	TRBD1	TGTGCCAGTACTGTAACAGGGGGCTACTATGGCTACACCTTC	CASTVTGGYYGYTF
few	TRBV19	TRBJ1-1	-	TGTGCCAGTACCCCCAGGAGGGGAAGGAGCACTGAAGCTTTCTTT	CASTPRRGRSTEAFF
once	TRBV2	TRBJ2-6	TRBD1	TGTGCCAGCAGGCGACAGGGGGGAGGATCTGGGGCCAACGTCCTGACTTTC	CASRRQGGGSGANVLTF
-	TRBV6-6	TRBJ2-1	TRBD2	TGTGCCAGCAGTCAGAGGACTAGCGGGAGGGGTTACAATGAGCAGTTCTTC	CASSQRTSGRGYNEQFF
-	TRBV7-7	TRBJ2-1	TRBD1	TGTGCCAGCAGCCGGGACAGGATATACAATGAGCAGTTCTTC	CASSRDRIYNEQFF
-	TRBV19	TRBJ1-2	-	TGTGCCAGTAGTACGAGGTCGGAAAGATATGGCTACACCTTC	CASSTRSERYGYTF